The 5 T cell receptor beta chains in this list originate from one sample, sequenced in a study of long-term antiretroviral therapy in people with HIV. Survey-level immunoSEQ v3.0 assays were run. Method: immunoSEQ multiplex PCR; TCRdb's copy keeps in-frame clones and lacks some. The table lists about 48,000 clones, 84% of them singletons. Sequences were derived from unsorted PBMCs, sampled 0.8 years after starting antiretroviral therapy. These receptor sequences come from a woman aged 18-35 years with HIV.

The rearrangement links TRBV11-3 to TRBJ2-3; no clear D. This CDR3 has 15 amino acids. Trimming removed 4 bases from V and 1 base from J, with 12 bases in between. Germline CDR1 SGHNT, CDR2 YENEEA. CDR3 DNA sequence: TGTGCCAGCAGCTCCGGACCCCGGGGCACAGATACGCAGTATTTT. Translation gives CASSSGPRGTDTQYF.

Remarks on this clone: This same CDR3 is encoded by further DNA sequences in the sample. V usage is TRBV11-2 and J usage is TRBJ2-7, with 13 positions matching TRBD2. Trimming took 5 bases from V and 2 from J; bases not matched to a gene: 3. Per the germline V gene, CDR1 is SGHAT and CDR2 is FQNNGV. This CDR3 comprises 15 residues. CDR3 residues: CASSLGLAGAYEQYF. The DNA of the CDR3 is TGTGCCAGCAGCCTCGGACTAGCGGGGGCCTACGAGCAGTACTTC. The full variable domain, with the rest looked up from reference TRBV11-2 and TRBJ2-7, is EAGVAQSPRYKIIEKRQSVAFWCNPISGHATLYWYQQILGQGPKLLIQFQNNGVVDDSQLPKDRFSAERLKGVDSTLKIQPAKLEDSAVYLCASSLGLAGAYEQYFGPGTRLTVT.

This clone was counted only a few times. The V and J genes are TRBV6-5 and TRBJ2-7; a possible D gene is TRBD1 (5 bases). V lost 6 bases, J lost 1 base, and 10 bases lay in between. There are 13 residues in the CDR3. Germline CDR1 MNHEY, CDR2 SVGAGI. The CDR3 sequence is CASSGDSSYEQYF. The CDR3 nucleotides read TGTGCCAGCAGCGGTGACAGTTCCTACGAGCAGTACTTC.

V gene TRBV7-8 combines with J gene TRBJ2-5, with TRBD1 matching 9 bases. The germline gives CDR1 SGHVS, CDR2 FQNEAQ. The J segment lost 3 bases and the V segment lost 3 bases, leaving 5 bases of the junction unmatched. The CDR3 spans 15 residues. CDR3 sequence (DNA): TGTGCCAGCAGCTTTTGGACAGGGGCGGAAGAGACCCAGTACTTC. Translated, it gives CASSFWTGAEETQYF.

This rearrangement joins TRBV28 to TRBJ1-1; D ambiguous. The CDR3 contains 16 residues. Germline assignment: CDR1 MDHEN and CDR2 SYDVKM. The V gene lost 7 bases and the J gene lost 0 bases, with 18 bases spanning the gap. CDR3 sequence reads: CASMRERALMNTEAFF. The CDR3 DNA is TGTGCCAGCATGAGGGAGCGAGCTTTGATGAACACTGAAGCTTTCTTT.